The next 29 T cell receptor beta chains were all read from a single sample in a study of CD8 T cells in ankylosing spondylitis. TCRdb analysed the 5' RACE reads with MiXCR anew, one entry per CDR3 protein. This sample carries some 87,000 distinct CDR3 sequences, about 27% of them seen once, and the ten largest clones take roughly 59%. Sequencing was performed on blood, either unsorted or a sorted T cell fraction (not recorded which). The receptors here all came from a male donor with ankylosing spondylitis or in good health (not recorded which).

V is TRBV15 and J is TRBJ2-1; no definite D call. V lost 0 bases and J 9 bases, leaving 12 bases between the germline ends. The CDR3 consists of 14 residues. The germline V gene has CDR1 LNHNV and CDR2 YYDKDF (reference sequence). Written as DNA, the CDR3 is TGTGCCACCAGCAGAGACCAGGCAACCGCTGAGCAGTTCTTC. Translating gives CATSRDQATAEQFF.

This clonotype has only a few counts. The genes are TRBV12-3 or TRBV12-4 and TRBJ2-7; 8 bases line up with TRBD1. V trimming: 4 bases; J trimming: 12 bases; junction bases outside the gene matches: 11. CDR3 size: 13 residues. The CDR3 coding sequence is TGTGCCAGCAGTTCCCTCGGACAGGGAATTCTGTACTTC. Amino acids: CASSSLGQGILYF.

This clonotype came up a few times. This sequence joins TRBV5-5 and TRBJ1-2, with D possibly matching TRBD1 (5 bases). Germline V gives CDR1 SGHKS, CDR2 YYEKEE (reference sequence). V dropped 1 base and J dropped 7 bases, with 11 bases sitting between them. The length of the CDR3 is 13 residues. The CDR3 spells CASSLSVGGGYTF. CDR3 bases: TGTGCCAGCAGCTTGTCTGTCGGGGGTGGCTACACCTTC. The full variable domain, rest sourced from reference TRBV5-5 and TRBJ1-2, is DAGVTQSPTHLIKTRGQQVTLRCSPISGHKSVSWYQQVLGQGPQFIFQYYEKEERGRGNFPDRFSARQFPNYSSELNVNALLLGDSALYLCASSLSVGGGYTFGSGTRLTVV.

CDR3 region: CASTSGQAYTDTQYF. The CDR3 nucleotides are TGCGCCAGCACGTCGGGACAGGCCTACACAGATACGCAGTATTTT. The rearrangement links TRBV5-1 to TRBJ2-3, with 8 bases that match TRBD1. The CDR3 length is 15 residues. The junction had 8 bases not matched to a gene; V was cut back by 6 bases and J by 2 bases. Germline V lookup: CDR1 SGHRS, CDR2 YFSETQ. The variable domain in full, completed from reference TRBV5-1 and TRBJ2-3, reads KAGVTQTPRYLIKTRGQQVTLSCSPISGHRSVSWYQQTPGQGLQFLFEYFSETQRNKGNFPGRFSGRQFSNSRSEMNVSTLELGDSALYLCASTSGQAYTDTQYFGPGTRLTVL.

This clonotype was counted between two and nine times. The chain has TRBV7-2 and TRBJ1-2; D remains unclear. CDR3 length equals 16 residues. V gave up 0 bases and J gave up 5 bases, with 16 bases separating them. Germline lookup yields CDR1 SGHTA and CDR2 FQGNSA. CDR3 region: CASSLAGVGRPYGYTF. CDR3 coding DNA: TGTGCCAGCAGCTTAGCCGGTGTCGGCAGGCCTTATGGCTACACCTTC.

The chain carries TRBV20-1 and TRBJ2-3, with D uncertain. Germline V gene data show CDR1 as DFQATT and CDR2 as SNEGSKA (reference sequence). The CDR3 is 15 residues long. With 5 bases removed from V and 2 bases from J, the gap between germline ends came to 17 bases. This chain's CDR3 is CSAPDQSRITDTQYF. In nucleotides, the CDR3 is TGCAGTGCTCCGGACCAATCCCGCATCACAGATACGCAGTATTTT.

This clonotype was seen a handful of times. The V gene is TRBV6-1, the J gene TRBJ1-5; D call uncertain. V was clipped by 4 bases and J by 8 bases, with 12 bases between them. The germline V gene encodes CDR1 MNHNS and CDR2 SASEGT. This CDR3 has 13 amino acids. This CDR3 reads CASSVRSFEPQHF. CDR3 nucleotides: TGTGCCAGCAGTGTCCGGTCATTTGAGCCCCAGCATTTT.

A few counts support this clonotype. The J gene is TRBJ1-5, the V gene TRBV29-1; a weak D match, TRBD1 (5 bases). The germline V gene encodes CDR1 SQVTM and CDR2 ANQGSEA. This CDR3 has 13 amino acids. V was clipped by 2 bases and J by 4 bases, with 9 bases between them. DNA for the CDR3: TGCAGCGTTGAAACGACAGCTAATCAGCCCCAGCATTTT. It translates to CSVETTANQPQHF. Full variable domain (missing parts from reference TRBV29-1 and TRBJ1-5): SAVISQKPSRDICQRGTSLTIQCQVDSQVTMMFWYRQQPGQSLTLIATANQGSEATYESGFVIDKFPISRPNLTFSTLTVSNMSPEDSSIYLCSVETTANQPQHFGDGTRLSIL.

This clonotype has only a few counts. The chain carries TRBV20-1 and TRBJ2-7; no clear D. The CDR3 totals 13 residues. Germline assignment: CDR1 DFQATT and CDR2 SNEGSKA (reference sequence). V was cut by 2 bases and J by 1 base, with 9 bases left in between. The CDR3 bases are TGCAGTGCTAGAAAAGACACATCCTACGAGCAGTACGTC. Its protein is CSARKDTSYEQYV.

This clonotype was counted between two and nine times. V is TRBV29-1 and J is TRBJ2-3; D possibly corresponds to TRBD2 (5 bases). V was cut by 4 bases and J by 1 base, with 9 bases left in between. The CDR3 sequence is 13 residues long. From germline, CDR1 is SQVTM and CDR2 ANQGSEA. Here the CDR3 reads CSVGTLGTDTQYF. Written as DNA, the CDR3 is TGCAGCGTTGGGACTTTGGGCACAGATACGCAGTATTTT.

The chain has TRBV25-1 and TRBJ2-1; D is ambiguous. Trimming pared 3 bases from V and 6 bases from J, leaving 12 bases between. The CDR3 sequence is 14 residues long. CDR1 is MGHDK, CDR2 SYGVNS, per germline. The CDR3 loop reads CASSDPPWTNEQFF. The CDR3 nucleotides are TGTGCCAGCAGTGACCCCCCTTGGACCAATGAGCAGTTCTTC.

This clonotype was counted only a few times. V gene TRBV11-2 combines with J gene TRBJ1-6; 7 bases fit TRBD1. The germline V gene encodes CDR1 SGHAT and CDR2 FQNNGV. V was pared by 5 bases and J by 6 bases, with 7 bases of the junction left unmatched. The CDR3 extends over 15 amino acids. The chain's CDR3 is CASSTDREANSPLHF. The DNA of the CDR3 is TGTGCCAGCAGCACAGACAGGGAAGCTAATTCACCCCTCCACTTT.

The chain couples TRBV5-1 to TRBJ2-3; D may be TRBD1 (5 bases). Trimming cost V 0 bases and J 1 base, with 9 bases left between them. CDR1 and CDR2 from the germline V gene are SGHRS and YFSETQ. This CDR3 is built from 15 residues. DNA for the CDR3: TGCGCCAGCAGCTTGGATTGGGGCGGCACAGATACGCAGTATTTT. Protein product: CASSLDWGGTDTQYF.

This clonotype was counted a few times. CDR3 region: CSASLRANTEAFF. The CDR3 DNA follows: TGCAGTGCTAGTTTGAGGGCAAACACTGAAGCTTTCTTT. The chain joins TRBV20-1 to TRBJ1-1; D gene unclear. Germline CDR1 is DFQATT and CDR2 is SNEGSKA (reference sequence). With 3 bases removed from V and 2 bases from J, the gap between germline ends came to 10 bases. This CDR3 region has 13 residues.

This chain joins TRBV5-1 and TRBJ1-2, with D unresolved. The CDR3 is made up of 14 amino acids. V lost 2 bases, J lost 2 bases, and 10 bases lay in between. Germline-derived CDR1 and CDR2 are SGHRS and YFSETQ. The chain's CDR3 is CASSFDHGNYGYTF. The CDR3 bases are TGCGCCAGCAGCTTCGATCACGGGAACTATGGCTACACCTTC. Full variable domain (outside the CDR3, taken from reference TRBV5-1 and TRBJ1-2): KAGVTQTPRYLIKTRGQQVTLSCSPISGHRSVSWYQQTPGQGLQFLFEYFSETQRNKGNFPGRFSGRQFSNSRSEMNVSTLELGDSALYLCASSFDHGNYGYTFGSGTRLTVV.

CDR3 DNA sequence: TGTGCCAGCAGTCCTCAGGGTATTGAGACCCAGTACTTC. Protein product: CASSPQGIETQYF. The chain uses TRBV28 and TRBJ2-5, with TRBD1 as a possible D gene (5 bases). The V gene's germline CDR1 is MDHEN and CDR2 SYDVKM. CDR3 size: 13 residues. Trimming removed 5 bases at V and 5 bases at J, with 12 bases between.

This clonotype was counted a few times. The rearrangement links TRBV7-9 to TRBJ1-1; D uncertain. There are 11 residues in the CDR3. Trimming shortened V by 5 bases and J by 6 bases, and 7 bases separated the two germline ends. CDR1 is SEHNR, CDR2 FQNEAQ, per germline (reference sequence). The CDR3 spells CASSQDSEAFF. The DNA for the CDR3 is TGTGCCAGCAGCCAGGACTCTGAAGCTTTCTTT.

The CDR3 is CASSFRLGDEKLFF. The CDR3 nucleotides are TGTGCCAGCAGTTTTAGGTTGGGCGATGAAAAACTGTTTTTT. The chain joins TRBV12-3 or TRBV12-4 to TRBJ1-4; no reliable D call. The CDR3 sequence is 14 residues long. Trimming took off 3 bases at V and 6 bases at J, with 11 bases between the two ends.

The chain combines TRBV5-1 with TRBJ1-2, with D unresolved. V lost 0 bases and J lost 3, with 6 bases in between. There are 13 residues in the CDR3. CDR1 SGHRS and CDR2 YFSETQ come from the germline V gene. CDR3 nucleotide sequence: TGCGCCAGCAGCTTGGACGGGGACTATGGCTACACCTTC. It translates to CASSLDGDYGYTF.

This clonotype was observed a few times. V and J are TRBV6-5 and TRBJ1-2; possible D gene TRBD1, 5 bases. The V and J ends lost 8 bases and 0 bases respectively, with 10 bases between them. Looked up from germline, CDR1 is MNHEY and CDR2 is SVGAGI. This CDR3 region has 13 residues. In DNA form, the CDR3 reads TGTGCCAGCGTCACAGGAGCTAACTATGGCTACACCTTC. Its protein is CASVTGANYGYTF.

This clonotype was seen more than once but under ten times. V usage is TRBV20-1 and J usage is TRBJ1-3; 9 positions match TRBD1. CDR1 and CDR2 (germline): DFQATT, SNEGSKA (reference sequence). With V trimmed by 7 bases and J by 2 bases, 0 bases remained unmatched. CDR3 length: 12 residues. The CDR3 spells CSGQGAGNTIYF. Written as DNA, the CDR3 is TGCAGTGGACAGGGGGCTGGAAACACCATATATTTT.

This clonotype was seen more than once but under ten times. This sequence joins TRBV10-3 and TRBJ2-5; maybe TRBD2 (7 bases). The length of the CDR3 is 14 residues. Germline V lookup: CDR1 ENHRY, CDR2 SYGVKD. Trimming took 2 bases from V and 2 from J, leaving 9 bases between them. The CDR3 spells CAISEGRGQETQYF. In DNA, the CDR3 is TGTGCCATCAGTGAGGGGAGGGGGCAAGAGACCCAGTACTTC.

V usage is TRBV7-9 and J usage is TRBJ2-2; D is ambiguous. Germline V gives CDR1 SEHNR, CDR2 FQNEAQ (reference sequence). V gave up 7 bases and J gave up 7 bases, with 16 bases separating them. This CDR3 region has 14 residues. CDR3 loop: CASNNLGRDGELFF. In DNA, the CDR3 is TGTGCCAGCAACAACCTCGGCCGTGACGGGGAGCTGTTTTTT.

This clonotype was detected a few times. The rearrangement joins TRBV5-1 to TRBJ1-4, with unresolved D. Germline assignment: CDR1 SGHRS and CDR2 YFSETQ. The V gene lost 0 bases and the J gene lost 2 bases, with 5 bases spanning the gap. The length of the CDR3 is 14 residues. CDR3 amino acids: CASSLDGTNEKLFF. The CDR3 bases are TGCGCCAGCAGCTTGGACGGGACTAATGAAAAACTGTTTTTT. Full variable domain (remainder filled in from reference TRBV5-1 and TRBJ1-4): KAGVTQTPRYLIKTRGQQVTLSCSPISGHRSVSWYQQTPGQGLQFLFEYFSETQRNKGNFPGRFSGRQFSNSRSEMNVSTLELGDSALYLCASSLDGTNEKLFFGSGTQLSVL.

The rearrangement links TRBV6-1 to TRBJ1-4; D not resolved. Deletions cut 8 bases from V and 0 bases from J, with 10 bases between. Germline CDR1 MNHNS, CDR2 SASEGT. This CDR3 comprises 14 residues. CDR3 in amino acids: CASSSVATNEKLFF. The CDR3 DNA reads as TGTGCCAGCTCCTCGGTTGCAACTAATGAAAAACTGTTTTTT.

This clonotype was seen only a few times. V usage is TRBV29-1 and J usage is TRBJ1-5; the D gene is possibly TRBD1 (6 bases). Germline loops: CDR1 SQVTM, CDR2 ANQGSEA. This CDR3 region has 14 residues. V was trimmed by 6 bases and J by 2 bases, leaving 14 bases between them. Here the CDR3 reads CSVALGGGNQPQHF. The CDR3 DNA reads TGCAGCGTAGCTCTAGGGGGAGGCAATCAGCCCCAGCATTTT.

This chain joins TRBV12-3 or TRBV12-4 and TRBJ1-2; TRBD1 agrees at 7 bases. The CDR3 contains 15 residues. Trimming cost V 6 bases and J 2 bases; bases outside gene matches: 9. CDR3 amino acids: CASRPPGTVNYGYTF. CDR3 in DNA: TGTGCCAGCAGACCTCCCGGGACAGTGAACTATGGCTACACCTTC.

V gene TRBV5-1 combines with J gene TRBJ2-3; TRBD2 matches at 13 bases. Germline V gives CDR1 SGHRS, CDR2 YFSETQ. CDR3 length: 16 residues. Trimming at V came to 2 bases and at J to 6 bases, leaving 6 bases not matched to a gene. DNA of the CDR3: TGCGCCAGCAGCTTAGGACTAGCGGGAGTTTTTGATACGCAGTATTTT. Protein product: CASSLGLAGVFDTQYF.

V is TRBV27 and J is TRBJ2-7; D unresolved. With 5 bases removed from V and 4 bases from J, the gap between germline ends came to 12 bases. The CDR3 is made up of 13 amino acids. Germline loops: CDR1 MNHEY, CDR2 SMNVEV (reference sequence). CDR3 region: CASSKSAEYEQYV. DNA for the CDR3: TGTGCCAGCAGTAAGTCGGCAGAGTACGAGCAGTACGTC.